This T cell receptor beta chain was documented in a study of cytomegalovirus exposure and HLA in healthy donors (dated by TCRdb to about 2017). With regard to the full study: An earlier analysis of approximately 640 of the donors reported approximately 270 Gb of sequence data and approximately 110 million unique TCR beta sequences from about 200 million T cells. Roughly 300 gigabases of sequencing data and approximately 84 million unique TCR sequences were included in an early release covering several hundred HLA-typed donors. The genetic ancestry cluster associated with self-reported Caucasian donors included 65% to 90% of the approximately 400 genotyped donors. The study aimed to test whether signatures of past pathogen exposure could be identified by cataloging public T cell receptors. The T cell repertoires of under 750 subjects were profiled by immunosequencing and related to cytomegalovirus serostatus. Besides the first cohort of about 730 subjects, a separate validation cohort made up of 120 different subjects was used. To predict cytomegalovirus infection status, the study combined high-throughput TCR immunosequencing, statistical association of individual TCRs with disease status, and machine learning. A later analysis re-examined previously published TCR beta repertoires from 600 to 700 donors and added high-resolution HLA genotyping to investigate patterns of TCR occurrence. In the later analysis, no new phenotypic data were used to find candidate immune exposures; instead, reliance was placed on TCR beta sequences and their occurrence across donors. An earlier analysis of some 600 of the donors applied high-throughput TCR beta sequencing to assess whether each TCR beta V gene segment acted as functional or pseudogenic. Donor age, sex, ethnicity and CMV serostatus were compiled together with the repertoire data. A later genetic analysis took genome-wide SNP genotypes for about three fifths of the roughly 670 donors and used that subset as a discovery cohort. Every discovery cohort repertoire had been produced on one sequencing platform. Both class I and class II loci were covered by HLA typing, at four-digit resolution. Typing coverage differed by locus: A, B, C, DRB1 and DQB1 were typed in roughly 629-630 donors, DQA1 in 522, DPA1 in approximately 610, and DPB1 in around 490. A few DR-DQ haplotypes were treated as single units for association and clustering because of strong linkage in the cohort. On average, around 240,000 unique TCR beta nucleotide sequences were sequenced per donor among some 420 genotyped donors of the cohort, with about 17% of those sequences being non-productive.

Findings and caveats that apply to the study as a whole: V-gene and J-gene trimming of TCR beta chains was associated with a missense DCLRE1C variant in a later genetic analysis, and the association was replicated in an independent cohort. In a later analysis, HLA-associated TCR beta chains were found to be more clonally expanded and to have lower generation probabilities than equally common non-associated chains. Most TCR sequences were seen in very few donors, while some public TCRs were found in many individuals. Because HLA typing was unavailable for some donors at each locus, only the typed subset was used in association tests. In an earlier analysis of approximately 590 of the donors, most TCR beta V segments appeared in productive rearrangements about 87% or about 30% of the time, broadly matching IMGT annotations. Roughly uniform sequencing depth across donors was assumed in presence/absence analyses, although this assumption may not hold. In a later analysis, most CMV-associated TCR beta chains were found to appear HLA-restricted, with HLA associations seemingly driven largely by CMV exposure. The authors suggested that the approach could potentially be extended to other disease states and immunological phenotypes. A group of highly shared sequence variants was considered likely to be a technical artifact of the sequencing pipeline. A further reported finding was that TCR beta sequences accurately predicted the HLA-A and HLA-B alleles for most subjects in the first cohort. Around 16 rarely observed V segments, including chromosome 9 orphons, were excluded from the earlier analysis of some 590 of the donors because counts were too low. CMV serostatus was the only immune exposure information available for the cohort. When HLA alleles, especially DR and DQ, strongly co-occurred, attributing TCR associations to individual alleles was difficult. Correlated functional status among segregating V segments might reflect linkage disequilibrium, but an unknown experimental factor could not be ruled out. In a later genetic analysis, fewer N-insertions in productive TCRs were reported among donors in an Asian-associated ancestry cluster than the approximately 710-donor mean. Some IMGT-functional V segments, including TRBV6-2 and TRBV6-3, could not be told apart with the 87-base-pair reads, so those segments were excluded. The cohort was sequenced for TCR beta chains only, and without alpha or paired-chain data the features that could be detected were limited. In a later analysis, the rate of TCR association differed among HLA loci, with DRB1 alleles having the most associated TCRs and HLA-C alleles having the fewest. Cytomegalovirus status was reported to be diagnosed by the classifier with high specificity and sensitivity in both the original and validation cohorts. In a later analysis, around 17,000 TCR beta sequences were associated with specific HLA alleles at a false discovery rate of 0.05. A few of the identified cytomegalovirus-associated TCR beta chains were confirmed in vitro to be specific for cytomegalovirus antigens. The study gave a list of roughly 150 TCR beta chains associated with cytomegalovirus. According to a later analysis, parvovirus B19, influenza, CMV and Epstein-Barr virus appeared linked to several top co-occurrence clusters.

As regards this clone: No cognate antigen has been identified for it. One base away there is no much larger clone; base qualities are not given.

The library was prepared using the immunoSEQ multiplex PCR assay. The multiplex PCR relied on a mix of 60 forward primers for TCR Vbeta segments and 13 reverse primers for TCR Jbeta segments. The CDR3 region of rearranged TCR beta genes was amplified from genomic DNA with a multiplex PCR assay. On the Illumina HiSeq System, the amplified TCR beta libraries were sequenced as 87-base-pair reads. Regarding the original processing steps: A later analysis counted about 76 million unique TCR beta chains across the 550 to 700 repertoires, and roughly 10 million of these chains were shared by at least two donors. Raw reads were error-corrected and collapsed into unique sequences with a nearest-neighbor algorithm that merged closely related sequences to remove PCR and sequencing errors. CDR3 sequences were aligned to IMGT reference sequences to assign V, D and J gene segments. Each retained sequence needed at least a six-nucleotide match to both a V gene segment and a J gene segment. A rearrangement was called productive if the CDR3 had no stop codons and remained in frame with V and J, and every other rearrangement was called non-productive. CDR3 was defined by IMGT convention, running from the second conserved V-encoded cysteine to the conserved J-encoded phenylalanine. The earlier analysis of fewer than 700 of the donors excluded sequences that lacked an unambiguous match to a single V gene segment. An earlier analysis of 587 of the donors called V segments functional above 56.7% productive rearrangements and segregating when the between-donor standard deviation exceeded 5%. A statistical classification framework was built to diagnose cytomegalovirus status from the catalog of TCR beta chain sequences. A later analysis assigned V and J genes by comparing TCR nucleotide sequences with IMGT/GENE-DB human TR gene sequences. A later analysis assigned CDR3 sequences and most-parsimonious VDJ recombination scenarios with the TCRdist pipeline. In a later analysis, every TCR beta chain was defined by the combination of its CDR3 amino acid sequence and its V-gene family, and reads without a unique V-gene family were dropped. A later analysis removed roughly 590 highly shared, low-generation-probability nucleotide sequences to deal with suspected cross-contamination and a sequencing artifact. For each public chain, a later analysis derived a clonal expansion index from normalized ranks of inferred template counts within each repertoire. In a later analysis, generation probabilities were computed with a VDJ recombination model fitted to out-of-frame rearrangements, and the resulting probabilities were checked against IGoR. In a later analysis, TCR-TCR, TCR-HLA and TCR-CMV co-occurrence was scored with hypergeometric tests, and a repertoire-size bias correction was applied to TCR pairs. A later analysis estimated false discovery rates by permuting HLA or CMV assignments 20 times. In a later analysis, co-occurring TCRs were grouped using DBSCAN, with TCRdist sequence similarity added in when clustering inside HLA-allele-positive subsets. Repertoires with fewer than 30,000 or more than 120,000 public chains, plus five repertoires with anomalous nucleotide sharing, were excluded from co-occurrence clustering. This immuneACCESS table, as held by TCRdb, lists in-frame sequences with V and J called but not all clones. Of the missing ones, under half trace to an unresolved V gene in checked studies; the others have no known cause. The V and J calls and clone size come from that table; D and trimming were worked out from the DNA. Across this sample there are about 140,000 clones, with about 80% seen only once. The ten largest account for just over 4.5% of the sample.

The CDR1 and CDR2 encoded by the germline V gene are KGHSH and LQKENI. Counted from cysteine to phenylalanine, this CDR3 has 14 amino acids. Only the CDR3 portion is preserved as DNA: 42 bases, with reading frame beginning at the first base. V is pruned by 6 bases and J by 2 bases, leaving 4 bases of the junction without a gene match. The cohort comprised several hundred healthy bone marrow donors. Cohort members were all nominally healthy when sampled, although unrecorded immune exposures were likely present. The donor was CMV seronegative and was included in the group of 352 seronegative cohort members. A peripheral blood sample was provided by each donor, and peripheral blood mononuclear cells were used for TCR beta sequencing. The Qiagen DNeasy Blood Extraction Kit was used to extract genomic DNA from the blood cell samples.

The V gene is TRBV18 and the J gene is TRBJ2-7, and 10 junctional nucleotides match TRBD1. The TCR comes from a man aged 35 to 55 in good health and CMV-seronegative. Material: PBMCs. The nucleotide sequence reads TGTGCCAGCTCTAGCGGGACAGGGGCCTACGAGCAGTACTTC. This sequence encodes CASSSGTGAYEQYF. Where the CDR3 stops, the reference TRBV18 and TRBJ2-7 genes take over; the full variable domain is NAGVMQNPRHLVRRRGQEARLRCSPMKGHSHVYWYRQLPEEGLKFMVYLQKENIIDESGMPKERFSAEFPKEGPSILRIQQVVRGDSAAYFCASSSGTGAYEQYFGPGTRLTVT.